This T cell receptor (gamma chain) was sequenced during a study of gammadelta T cells in human blood. TCRdb reran clone calling via CATT on the RT-PCR reads. The sample yields about 160 gamma-chain clones, about 6% seen once. The CDR3 extends over 13 amino acids. The V gene end was trimmed by 0 bases and the J gene end by 1 base; junction bases not matched to a gene: 0. The germline gives CDR1 EGSTGY, CDR2 YDSYTSSV. This clone is labeled as hyperexpanded (1% or more). This CDR3 is also generated by other DNA sequences in the sample. This sequence was found in a human donor. The V and J genes are TRGV4 and TRGJ1 or TRGJ2. The source material was non-Vgamma9Vdelta2 gamma-delta T cells from infant blood. The CDR3 here is CATWDGNYYKKLF. The CDR3 nucleotides are TGTGCCACCTGGGATGGGAATTATTATAAGAAACTCTTT.